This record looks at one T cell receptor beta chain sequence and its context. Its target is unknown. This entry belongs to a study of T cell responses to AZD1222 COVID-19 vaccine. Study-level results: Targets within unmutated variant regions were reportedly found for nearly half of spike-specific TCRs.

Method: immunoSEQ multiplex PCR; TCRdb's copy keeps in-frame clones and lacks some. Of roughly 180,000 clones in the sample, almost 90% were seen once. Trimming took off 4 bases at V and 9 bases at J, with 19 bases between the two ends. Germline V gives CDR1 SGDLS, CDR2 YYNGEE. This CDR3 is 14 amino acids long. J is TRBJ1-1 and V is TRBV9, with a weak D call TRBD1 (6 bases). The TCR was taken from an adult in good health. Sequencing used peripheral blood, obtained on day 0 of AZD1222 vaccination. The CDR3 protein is CASSSRGIQGKAFF. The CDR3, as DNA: TGTGCCAGCAGCTCCCGGGGGATTCAGGGGAAAGCTTTCTTT.